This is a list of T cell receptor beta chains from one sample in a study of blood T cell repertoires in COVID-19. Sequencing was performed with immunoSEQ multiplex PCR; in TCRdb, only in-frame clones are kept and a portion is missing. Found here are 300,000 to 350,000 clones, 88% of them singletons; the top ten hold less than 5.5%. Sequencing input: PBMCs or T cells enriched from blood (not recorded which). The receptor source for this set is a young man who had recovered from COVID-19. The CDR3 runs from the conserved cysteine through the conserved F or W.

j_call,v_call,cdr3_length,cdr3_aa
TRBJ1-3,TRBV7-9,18,CASSLGAGGIFPGNTIYF
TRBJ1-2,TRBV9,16,CASSHNGITGNYGYTF
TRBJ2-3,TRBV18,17,CASSPDGTSPSTDTQYF
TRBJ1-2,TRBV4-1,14,CASSQYQGVDGYTF
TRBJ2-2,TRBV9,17,CASRQTTSGPNTGELFF
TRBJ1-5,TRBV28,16,CASSLPQGLGNQPQHF
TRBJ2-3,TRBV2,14,CASNPGGYTDTQYF
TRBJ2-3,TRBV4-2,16,CASSQEWAGRTDTQYF
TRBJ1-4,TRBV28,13,CASSLGSNEKLFF
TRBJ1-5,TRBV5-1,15,CASSPEGTNNQPQHF
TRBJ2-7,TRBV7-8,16,CASSNPQRALAYEQYF
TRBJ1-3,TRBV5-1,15,CASSLSRGTGNTIYF
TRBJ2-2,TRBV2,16,CASTEGGPSNTGELFF
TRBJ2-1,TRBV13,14,CASSPTGVPQEQFF
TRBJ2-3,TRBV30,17,CACIFGTNQRRTDTQYF
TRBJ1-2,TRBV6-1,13,CASSLTGNRGYTF
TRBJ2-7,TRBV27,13,CASHRDRIYEQYF
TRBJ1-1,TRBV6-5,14,CASSYGQSNTEAFF
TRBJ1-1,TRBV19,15,CASSLRGQGVTEAFF
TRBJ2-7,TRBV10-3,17,CAISESIRTRLVYEQYF
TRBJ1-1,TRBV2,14,CASRLRGLNTEAFF
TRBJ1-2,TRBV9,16,CASSPGTGGSYYGYTF
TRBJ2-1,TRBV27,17,CASSSPRGAGGYNEQFF
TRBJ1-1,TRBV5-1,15,CASSLVGTGGTEAFF
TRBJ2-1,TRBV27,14,CASGYDRQYNEQFF
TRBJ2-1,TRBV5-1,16,CASSLAASGGYNEQFF
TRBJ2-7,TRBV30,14,CAWSVDLYSYEQYF
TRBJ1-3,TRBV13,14,CASSGGGTGNTIYF
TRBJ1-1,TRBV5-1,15,CASSLFEGRDTEAFF
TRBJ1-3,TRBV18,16,CASSTTGVGSGNTIYF
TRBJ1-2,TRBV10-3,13,CAISVKQNDGYTF
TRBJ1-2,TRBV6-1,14,CASSEAARNYGYTF
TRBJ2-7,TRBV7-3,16,CASSASGLDGVYEQYF
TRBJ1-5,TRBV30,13,CAWSEQPEQPQHF
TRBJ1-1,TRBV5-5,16,CASSLVWRSRVAEAFF
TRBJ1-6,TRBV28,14,CASSFSYRDSPLHF
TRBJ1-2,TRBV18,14,CASSPDRVFSGYTF
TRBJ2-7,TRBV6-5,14,CASTTTRSGLEQYF
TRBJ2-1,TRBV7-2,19,CASSFRSRRTSGGADEQFF
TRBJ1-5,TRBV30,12,CAWSPGNQPQHF
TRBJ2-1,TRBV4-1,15,CASSQETSGVNEQFF
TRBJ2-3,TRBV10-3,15,CAISESPGGTDTQYF